Listed below are T cell receptor beta chains from one sample, sequenced in a study of blood T cell repertoires in COVID-19. Data came from immunoSEQ multiplex PCR; TCRdb stores just in-frame clones and leaves some out. Of under 200,000 clones listed, approximately 87% are singletons. Sequenced: peripheral blood. The receptors were sampled from a woman in her 70s with COVID-19, enrolled during active disease. The conserved cysteine and the conserved F or W are not part of the CDR3 here. D genes are given only for firm matches.

>TRBV7-3|TRBJ2-3|.
ASSLTRRGGSTDTQY
>TRBV27|TRBJ2-7|TRBD2
ASSFLSPTSGVYEQY
>TRBV25-1|TRBJ2-2|.
ASRPRGASRELF
>TRBV15|TRBJ1-6|.
ATSRRKITDSKNSPLH
>TRBV19|TRBJ2-1|TRBD1
ASSFMDRAPYNEQF
>TRBV5-1|TRBJ1-3|.
ASSLNFAWASSGNTIY
>TRBV19|TRBJ1-6|.
ASIPTNSPLH
>TRBV6-2/TRBV6-3|TRBJ2-5|.
ASSYTRARETQY
>TRBV11-2|TRBJ1-5|.
ASSLDHSNQPQH
>TRBV7-2|TRBJ2-1|.
ASRPPSRAYEQF
>TRBV5-1|TRBJ1-6|TRBD1
ASSVTGFESPLH
>TRBV3-1/TRBV3-2|TRBJ1-2|.
ASSQDSTDSRGYT
>TRBV27|TRBJ2-2|TRBD1
ASSLPQGASGELF
>TRBV28|TRBJ1-5|TRBD1
ASDRESNQPQH
>TRBV5-4|TRBJ2-5|.
ASSNPGGGLTSWY
>TRBV30|TRBJ2-2|TRBD1
AWRHRGRTGELF
>TRBV3-1/TRBV3-2|TRBJ2-2|.
ASSQSGYGGELF
>TRBV4-2|TRBJ1-3|.
ASSQATTGTGNTIY
>TRBV12-3/TRBV12-4|TRBJ2-3|.
ASSLTGADTQY
>TRBV3-1/TRBV3-2|TRBJ1-2|.
ASSQTLGGNYGYT
>TRBV7-8|TRBJ2-7|TRBD2
ASSFPGLAGGKEQY
>TRBV18|TRBJ1-1|.
ASSPGRNTEAF
>TRBV10-1|TRBJ2-2|.
ASSGAVNTGELF
>TRBV9|TRBJ2-1|TRBD1
ASSVAGQGAREQF
>TRBV7-9|TRBJ1-3|.
ASSLDLAGTGNTIY
>TRBV9|TRBJ2-1|TRBD2
ASSNPSRGGGLSYNEQF
>TRBV18|TRBJ2-7|TRBD1
ASSPQRQGSNEQY